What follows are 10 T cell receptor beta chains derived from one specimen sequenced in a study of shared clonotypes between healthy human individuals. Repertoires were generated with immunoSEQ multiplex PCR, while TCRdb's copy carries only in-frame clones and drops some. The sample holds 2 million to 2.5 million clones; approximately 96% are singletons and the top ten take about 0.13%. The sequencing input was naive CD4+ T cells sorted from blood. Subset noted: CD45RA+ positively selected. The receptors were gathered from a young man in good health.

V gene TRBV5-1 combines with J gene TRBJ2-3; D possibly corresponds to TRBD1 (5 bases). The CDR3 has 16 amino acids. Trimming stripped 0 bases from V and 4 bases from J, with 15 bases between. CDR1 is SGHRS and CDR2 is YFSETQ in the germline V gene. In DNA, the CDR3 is TGCGCCAGCAGCTTGGAGTCAGGCCTCAGGGCAGATACGCAGTATTTT. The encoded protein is CASSLESGLRADTQYF.

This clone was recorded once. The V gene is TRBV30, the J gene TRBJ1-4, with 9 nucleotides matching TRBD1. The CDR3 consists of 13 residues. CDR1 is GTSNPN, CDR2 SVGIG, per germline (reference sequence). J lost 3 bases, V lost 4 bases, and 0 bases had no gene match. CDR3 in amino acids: CAWNRGPNEKLFF. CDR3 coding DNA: TGTGCCTGGAACAGGGGGCCTAATGAAAAACTGTTTTTT.

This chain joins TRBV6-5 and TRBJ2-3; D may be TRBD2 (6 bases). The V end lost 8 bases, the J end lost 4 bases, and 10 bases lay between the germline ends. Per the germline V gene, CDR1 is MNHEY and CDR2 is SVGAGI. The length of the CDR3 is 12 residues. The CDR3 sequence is CASRGAADTQYF. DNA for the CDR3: TGTGCCAGCCGCGGGGCGGCAGATACGCAGTATTTT.

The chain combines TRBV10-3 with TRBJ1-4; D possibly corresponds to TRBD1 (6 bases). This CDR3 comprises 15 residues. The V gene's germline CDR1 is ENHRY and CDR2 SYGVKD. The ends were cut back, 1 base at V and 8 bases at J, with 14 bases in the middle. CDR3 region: CAISELQGSGEKLFF. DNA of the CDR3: TGTGCCATCAGTGAGTTACAGGGAAGTGGAGAAAAACTGTTTTTT.

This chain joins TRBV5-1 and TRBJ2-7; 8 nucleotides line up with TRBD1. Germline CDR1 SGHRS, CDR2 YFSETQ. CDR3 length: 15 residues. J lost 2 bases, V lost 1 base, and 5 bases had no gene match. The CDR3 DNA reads TGCGCCAGCAGCTTGATCGGACAGGGAGCCTACGAGCAGTACTTC. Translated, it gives CASSLIGQGAYEQYF.

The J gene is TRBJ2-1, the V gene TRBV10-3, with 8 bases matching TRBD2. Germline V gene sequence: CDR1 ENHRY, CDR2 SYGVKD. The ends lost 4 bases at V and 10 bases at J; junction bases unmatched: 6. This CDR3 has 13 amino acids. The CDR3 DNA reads TGTGCCATCAGTGGCCCCGGGGGGGCGGAGCAGTTCTTC. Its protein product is CAISGPGGAEQFF.

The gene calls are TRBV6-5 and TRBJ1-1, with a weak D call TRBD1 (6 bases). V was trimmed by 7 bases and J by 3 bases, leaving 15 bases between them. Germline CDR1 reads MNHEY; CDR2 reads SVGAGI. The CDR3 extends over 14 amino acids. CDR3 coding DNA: TGTGCCAGCATCAACTCGGGGGGGCACACTGAAGCTTTCTTT. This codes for CASINSGGHTEAFF.

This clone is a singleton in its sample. In nucleotides, the CDR3 is TGCGCCAGCAGCCCGCGGGGGTTGGAGCAGTTCTTC. As protein: CASSPRGLEQFF. The genes are TRBV4-1 and TRBJ2-1; 7 bases agree with TRBD2. V lost 4 bases, J lost 10 bases, and 4 bases stayed unmatched. This CDR3 has 12 residues. In germline, CDR1 is MGHRA, CDR2 YSYEKL.

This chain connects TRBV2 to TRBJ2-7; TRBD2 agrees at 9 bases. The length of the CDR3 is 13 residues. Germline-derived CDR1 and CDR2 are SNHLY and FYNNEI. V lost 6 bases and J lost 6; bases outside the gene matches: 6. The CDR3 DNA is TGTGCCAGCAGGGGGACTAGCTTGGGCGAGCAGTACTTC. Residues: CASRGTSLGEQYF.

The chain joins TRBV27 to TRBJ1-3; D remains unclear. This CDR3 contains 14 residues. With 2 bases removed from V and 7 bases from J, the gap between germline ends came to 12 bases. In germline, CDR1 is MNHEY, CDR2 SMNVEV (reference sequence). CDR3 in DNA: TGTGCCAGCAGTTTAAATGGATTAGGGAACACCATATATTTT. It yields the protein CASSLNGLGNTIYF.